This T cell receptor beta chain stems from a study of cytotoxic CD8 clonotypes in ibrutinib-treated CLL. Study summary: Partial responses totalled about 24 and complete responses 2; after median roughly 64 months, around 14 remained remitted and about twelve progressed.

The length of the CDR3 is 15 residues. V lost 7 bases and J lost 7; bases outside the gene matches: 12. CDR1 is LNHDA and CDR2 is SQIVND in the germline V gene (reference sequence). A remark on this clone: Its antigen is undetermined.

Sequenced by immunoSEQ multiplex PCR; TCRdb stores in-frame clones only, minus some. The table has about 140,000 clones, more than 75% seen once. Overall study results and limits: Clonality went up at ibrutinib response and then declined back toward baseline at progression. Patients with sustained remission and those progressing were sampled at differing times. Public clonotypes were rare and shrank or held steady on treatment.

This clonotype originated in a human donor with chronic lymphocytic leukemia. The rearrangement joins TRBV19 to TRBJ1-4, with TRBD1 identical over 7 bases. Material: PBMCs, obtained after 36 months of ibrutinib treatment. The CDR3 nucleotides read TGTGCCAGTACCGGCACCGGGACAGTTCGTGAAAAACTGTTTTTT. It translates to CASTGTGTVREKLFF.